Presented here are 13 T cell receptor beta chains from one specimen sequenced in a study of blood T cells in healthy people across ages. For the second PCR, which ran for about 7 to 11 cycles, a sample-barcoded 5' primer and a J-beta primer mix were used. TCRdb fed the 5' RACE reads into MiXCR, producing one record per CDR3 protein. Here the sample spans about 620,000 distinct CDR3 sequences, more than 45% being singletons. The sequencing sample was made of blood. These receptors were taken from a woman of 80 years or more in good health.

V gene TRBV6-2 or TRBV6-3 combines with J gene TRBJ1-5, with TRBD1 matching over 9 bases. V dropped 6 bases and J dropped 3; count of bases not matched to a gene: 6. CDR1 and CDR2 from the germline V gene are MNHEY and SVGEGT. The CDR3 loop spans 15 amino acids. The CDR3 coding sequence is TGTGCCAGCAGGGACACAGGGGGCTTCAATCAGCCCCAGCATTTT. It specifies CASRDTGGFNQPQHF.

The rearrangement joins TRBV16 to TRBJ2-6; a weak D match, TRBD1 (6 bases). Germline CDR1 and CDR2: KGHSY and FQNENV. Trimming cost V 3 bases and J 0 bases, with 9 bases left between them. This CDR3 comprises 16 residues. The CDR3 nucleotides read TGTGCCAGCAGCCACCGACAGGTCTCTGGGGCCAACGTCCTGACTTTC. It translates to CASSHRQVSGANVLTF.

This clonotype was counted only a few times. V is TRBV28 and J is TRBJ1-5; D is uncertain. V was trimmed by 6 bases and J by 6 bases, leaving 15 bases between them. CDR1 is MDHEN, CDR2 SYDVKM, per germline. The CDR3 is 14 residues long. The CDR3 DNA is TGTGCCAGCAGCTTCACTCGGATGGTTCAGCCCCAGCATTTT. It yields the protein CASSFTRMVQPQHF.

This chain uses TRBV29-1 with TRBJ2-7; D possibly matches TRBD1 or TRBD2 (5 bases each). From germline, CDR1 is SQVTM and CDR2 ANQGSEA. V lost 3 bases, J lost 6 bases, and 18 bases lay in between. This CDR3 spans 14 amino acids. The CDR3 bases are TGCAGCGTTGATTCCGCGGCAGGGACGGGCGAGCAGTACTTC. It specifies CSVDSAAGTGEQYF.

Only a few counts were recorded for this clonotype. V gene TRBV7-2 combines with J gene TRBJ1-5; weak D call: TRBD1 (5 bases). The V and J ends lost 3 bases and 7 bases respectively, with 13 bases between them. Germline V CDR1 and CDR2: SGHTA, FQGNSA. The CDR3 has 14 amino acids. The CDR3 loop reads CASSFAGMGQPQHF. The CDR3 coding sequence is TGTGCCAGCAGCTTTGCAGGGATGGGCCAGCCCCAGCATTTT.

This clonotype was found many times. This chain uses TRBV7-6 with TRBJ2-7; 7 bases agree with TRBD2. The CDR3 contains 13 residues. J gave up 6 bases and V 5 bases, and 7 bases lay outside the gene matches. Per the germline V gene, CDR1 is SGHVS and CDR2 is FNYEAQ. The CDR3 loop reads CASSPRLAREQYF. CDR3 DNA sequence: TGTGCCAGCAGCCCAAGACTAGCTCGCGAGCAGTACTTC. Full variable domain (outside the CDR3, taken from reference TRBV7-6 and TRBJ2-7): GAGVSQSPRYKVTKRGQDVALRCDPISGHVSLYWYRQALGQGPEFLTYFNYEAQQDKSGLPNDRFSAERPEGSISTLTIQRTEQRDSAMYRCASSPRLAREQYFGPGTRLTVT.

The chain uses TRBV6-6 and TRBJ1-2, with D maybe TRBD1 (5 bases). Trimming stripped 7 bases from V and 4 bases from J, with 19 bases between. In germline, CDR1 is MNHNY, CDR2 SVGAGI (reference sequence). This CDR3 contains 15 residues. The CDR3 reads CASTATQGSGYGYTF. DNA for the CDR3: TGTGCCAGCACCGCCACCCAGGGATCTGGCTATGGCTACACCTTC.

This clonotype was counted at least ten times. This chain joins TRBV2 and TRBJ2-7; D may be TRBD1 (6 bases). The CDR3 consists of 13 residues. In germline, CDR1 is SNHLY, CDR2 FYNNEI. The ends were cut back, 5 bases at V and 4 bases at J, with 12 bases in the middle. CDR3 residues: CASSWTAIYEQYF. CDR3 nucleotides: TGTGCCAGCAGTTGGACAGCTATTTACGAGCAGTACTTC.

The chain has TRBV5-1 and TRBJ2-1; D may be TRBD2 (7 bases). The CDR3 length is 14 residues. The germline V gene has CDR1 SGHRS and CDR2 YFSETQ. The ends were cut back, 7 bases at V and 3 bases at J, with 14 bases in the middle. The CDR3 bases are TGCGCCAGCGGCGGAGGGGGGGTCTACAATGAGCAGTTCTTC. It encodes CASGGGGVYNEQFF.

The chain couples TRBV10-3 to TRBJ2-6; D possibly corresponds to TRBD2 (6 bases). Germline CDR1 is ENHRY and CDR2 is SYGVKD. Trimming took 7 bases from V and 0 from J, leaving 16 bases between them. This CDR3 comprises 17 residues. The CDR3 here is CAITPGVTASGANVLTF. Here the CDR3 DNA reads TGTGCCATCACTCCGGGAGTTACAGCCTCTGGGGCCAACGTCCTGACTTTC.

The V and J genes are TRBV7-9 and TRBJ2-1; 9 positions agree with TRBD2. This CDR3 region has 14 residues. With V trimmed by 5 bases and J by 7 bases, 6 bases remained unmatched. From germline, CDR1 is SEHNR and CDR2 FQNEAQ (reference sequence). CDR3 protein: CASSPGTSRNEQFF. The CDR3 bases are TGTGCCAGCAGCCCTGGGACTAGCAGGAATGAGCAGTTCTTC.

This clonotype was counted ten times or more. This sequence joins TRBV28 and TRBJ2-7; D is perhaps TRBD2 (5 bases). The ends were cut back, 6 bases at V and 1 base at J, with 10 bases in the middle. The CDR3 extends over 13 amino acids. CDR1 and CDR2 from the germline V gene are MDHEN and SYDVKM. CDR3 amino acids: CASSLGNSYEQYF. In DNA form, the CDR3 reads TGTGCCAGCAGCCTCGGGAATTCCTACGAGCAGTACTTC.

The chain employs TRBV7-2 and TRBJ2-1, with D maybe TRBD1 (6 bases). Trimming removed 5 bases at V and 4 bases at J, with 27 bases between. The CDR3 covers 19 residues. CDR1 is SGHTA and CDR2 is FQGNSA in the germline V gene. CDR3 sequence: CASSGSGSAGQNSYNEQFF. The CDR3 DNA sequence: TGTGCCAGCAGCGGATCCGGGTCGGCAGGACAGAACTCTTACAATGAGCAGTTCTTC.